This T cell receptor (beta chain) originates from a study of blood T cell repertoires in COVID-19. On the study more broadly: The United States, Italy and Spain were the sources of the acute and convalescent COVID-19 samples. In each case, the material was cDNA or gDNA derived from T cells, B-cell-depleted T cells, or PBMCs.

Sequencing used immunoSEQ multiplex PCR; TCRdb keeps in-frame clones, though not all of them. Here the sample spans about 310,000 clones, roughly 89% being singletons. This CDR3 comprises 15 residues. In germline, CDR1 is SEHNR, CDR2 FQNEAQ (reference sequence). V was pared by 2 bases and J by 1 base, with 11 bases between. The chain recombines TRBV7-9 with TRBJ1-1; tentatively, D is TRBD1 (5 bases). Sequenced input: PBMCs or T cells enriched from blood (not recorded which). This TCR derives from a woman aged 18-29 years who had recovered from COVID-19. CDR3 nucleotides: TGTGCCAGCAGCTTATTTCGGACAACGAACACTGAAGCTTTCTTT. It specifies CASSLFRTTNTEAFF.